The rows below give T cell receptor beta chains drawn from one sample of a study of cytomegalovirus exposure and HLA in healthy donors. Sequencing was performed with immunoSEQ multiplex PCR; in TCRdb, only in-frame clones are kept and a portion is missing. The top ten hold 6.8% of the sample, which has some 150,000 clones, about 78% seen once. Sequenced sample: PBMCs. The origin of the receptors is a man aged 35 to 55 in good health and CMV-seropositive. Both conserved end residues are part of each CDR3. The D gene is left open where the match is weak. A row's size may be missing; if present it is once, few, many or a size class.

clone size: .
V gene: TRBV28
D gene: TRBD1
J gene: TRBJ2-5
CDR3 protein: CASSLLAGGMETQYF
CDR3 DNA: TGTGCCAGCAGTTTGTTGGCAGGGGGTATGGAGACCCAGTACTTC

clone size: once
V gene: TRBV7-8
D gene: .
J gene: TRBJ1-4
CDR3 protein: CASSLGYRGEKLFF
CDR3 DNA: TGTGCCAGCAGCTTAGGATACCGAGGGGAAAAACTGTTTTTT

clone size: .
V gene: TRBV19
D gene: TRBD2
J gene: TRBJ2-5
CDR3 protein: CASSILAGGQETQYF
CDR3 DNA: TGTGCCAGTAGTATACTAGCGGGGGGGCAAGAGACCCAGTACTTC

clone size: .
V gene: TRBV6-5
D gene: .
J gene: TRBJ1-2
CDR3 protein: CASRAPGGHYGYTF
CDR3 DNA: TGTGCCAGCAGGGCCCCGGGAGGTCACTATGGCTACACCTTC

clone size: .
V gene: TRBV7-9
D gene: TRBD1
J gene: TRBJ2-4
CDR3 protein: CASSLTGGKNIQYF
CDR3 DNA: TGTGCCAGCAGCTTGACAGGGGGGAAAAACATTCAGTACTTC

clone size: .
V gene: TRBV5-1
D gene: .
J gene: TRBJ2-7
CDR3 protein: CASSLDGYEQYF
CDR3 DNA: TGCGCCAGCAGCTTGGACGGGTACGAGCAGTACTTC

clone size: .
V gene: TRBV6-5
D gene: .
J gene: TRBJ2-1
CDR3 protein: CASSYGGSGPEQFF
CDR3 DNA: TGTGCCAGCAGTTACGGGGGGAGCGGCCCTGAGCAGTTCTTC

clone size: few
V gene: TRBV19
D gene: TRBD1
J gene: TRBJ1-5
CDR3 protein: CASSIQGGDSNQPQHF
CDR3 DNA: TGTGCCAGTAGTATACAGGGGGGCGATAGCAATCAGCCCCAGCATTTT

clone size: .
V gene: TRBV7-9
D gene: TRBD2
J gene: TRBJ2-3
CDR3 protein: CASSSDRASGDTDTQYF
CDR3 DNA: TGTGCCAGCAGCTCCGACCGGGCTAGCGGGGATACAGATACGCAGTATTTT

clone size: .
V gene: TRBV30
D gene: .
J gene: TRBJ1-5
CDR3 protein: CAWRAGTNQPQHF
CDR3 DNA: TGTGCCTGGAGGGCCGGGACAAATCAGCCCCAGCATTTT

clone size: .
V gene: TRBV7-9
D gene: TRBD1
J gene: TRBJ1-5
CDR3 protein: CASSPGTGRNQPQHF
CDR3 DNA: TGTGCCAGCAGCCCCGGGACAGGGAGGAATCAGCCCCAGCATTTT

clone size: once
V gene: TRBV11-2
D gene: TRBD1
J gene: TRBJ2-2
CDR3 protein: CASSRDRGHTGELFF
CDR3 DNA: TGTGCCAGCAGCCGTGACAGGGGGCACACCGGGGAGCTGTTTTTT

clone size: .
V gene: TRBV6-5
D gene: TRBD1
J gene: TRBJ2-2
CDR3 protein: CASSYSETGTGELFF
CDR3 DNA: TGTGCCAGCAGTTACTCGGAGACAGGGACCGGGGAGCTGTTTTTT

clone size: .
V gene: TRBV6-6
D gene: .
J gene: TRBJ2-1
CDR3 protein: CASTPARSVLREEQFF
CDR3 DNA: TGTGCCAGCACCCCCGCCCGGAGCGTCCTTCGTGAAGAGCAGTTCTTC

clone size: .
V gene: TRBV5-1
D gene: .
J gene: TRBJ1-1
CDR3 protein: CASSYPGVNTEAFF
CDR3 DNA: TGCGCCAGCAGTTACCCAGGGGTGAACACTGAAGCTTTCTTT

clone size: .
V gene: TRBV7-2
D gene: .
J gene: TRBJ2-3
CDR3 protein: CASSLSQGGGTDTQYF
CDR3 DNA: TGTGCCAGCAGCTTAAGTCAGGGCGGGGGCACAGATACGCAGTATTTT